The 22 T cell receptor beta chains below were found in one sample sequenced in a study of T cell repertoires in cytomegalovirus infection. Using its own MiXCR run on the reads, TCRdb lists one record per CDR3 protein. The profile shows around 440,000 distinct CDR3 sequences, approximately 11% of them singletons. Sequenced material: PBMCs. The receptors derive from a human donor in good health (CMV status not recorded). Some clones in this sample may be carry-over from other donors' samples.

Many counts were recorded for this clonotype. CDR3 amino acids: CASSLMAAPGEGYTF. CDR3 coding DNA: TGTGCCAGCAGCTTAATGGCAGCACCGGGGGAGGGCTACACCTTC. The chain recombines TRBV7-9 with TRBJ1-2; the D gene is possibly TRBD1 (5 bases). The V end was cut by 2 bases, the J end by 8 bases, with 18 bases between. This CDR3 is 15 amino acids long. Germline loops: CDR1 SEHNR, CDR2 FQNEAQ (reference sequence).

Many counts were recorded for this clonotype. The gene calls are TRBV7-2 and TRBJ2-5; 9 nucleotides agree with TRBD2. The junction had 5 bases not matched to a gene; V was cut back by 1 base and J by 5 bases. The CDR3 runs 15 residues. Germline V gives CDR1 SGHTA, CDR2 FQGNSA. The CDR3 nucleotides are TGTGCCAGCAGCTTAGGACTAGCGGTTAGGGAGACCCAGTACTTC. Translating gives CASSLGLAVRETQYF.

This clonotype was seen repeatedly, ten times or more. The CDR3 DNA reads TGCGCCAGCCGCATCTCCAATGAGCAGTTCTTC. Amino acid sequence: CASRISNEQFF. The J gene is TRBJ2-1, the V gene TRBV5-1, with D hard to call. Germline CDR1 and CDR2: SGHRS and YFSETQ. The CDR3 covers 11 residues. Trimming left V 7 bases short and J 6 bases short, with 8 bases between.

This clonotype was counted ten times or more. The rearrangement links TRBV19 to TRBJ1-2, with D unclear. Germline V CDR1 and CDR2: LNHDA, SQIVND (reference sequence). The length of the CDR3 is 12 residues. V was pared by 5 bases and J by 4 bases, with 8 bases between. CDR3 amino acids: CASSDGVYGYTF. Here the CDR3 DNA reads TGTGCCAGTAGTGACGGAGTCTATGGCTACACCTTC.

This clonotype occurred many times. This chain connects TRBV11-2 to TRBJ1-2; D gene unclear. CDR3 length: 16 residues. Germline CDR1 reads SGHAT; CDR2 reads FQNNGV. V lost 5 bases and J lost 6, with 22 bases in between. CDR3 loop: CASSSLRWQAFHGYTF. In DNA, the CDR3 is TGTGCCAGCAGCAGCTTACGTTGGCAGGCGTTCCATGGCTACACCTTC.

The sample holds a few counts of this clonotype. The chain links TRBV20-1 to TRBJ1-5; D unclear. The CDR3 length is 13 residues. V was pared by 4 bases and J by 5 bases, with 12 bases between. From germline, CDR1 is DFQATT and CDR2 SNEGSKA (reference sequence). CDR3: CSATGWGDQPQHF. CDR3 DNA: TGCAGTGCTACGGGCTGGGGAGATCAGCCCCAGCATTTT.

In its sample, this clonotype was seen many times. This chain joins TRBV7-9 and TRBJ2-7; the D gene is possibly TRBD2 (6 bases). Germline CDR1 reads SEHNR; CDR2 reads FQNEAQ (reference sequence). The CDR3 extends over 11 amino acids. The V end was cut by 3 bases, the J end by 8 bases, with 8 bases between. In nucleotides, the CDR3 is TGTGCCAGCAGCTTGGGAGGAAAGCAGTACTTC. Protein product: CASSLGGKQYF.

This clonotype was observed at least ten times. The chain has TRBV9 and TRBJ2-6; a weak D match, TRBD2 (6 bases). V was clipped by 0 bases and J by 0 bases, with 10 bases between them. The CDR3 loop spans 17 amino acids. Germline V CDR1 and CDR2: SGDLS, YYNGEE. The CDR3 loop is CASSVDPGGSGANVLTF. The CDR3 bases are TGTGCCAGCAGCGTAGACCCCGGGGGCTCTGGGGCCAACGTCCTGACTTTC.

CDR3 sequence (DNA): TGCAGCGTTGAAGGGGCCCTGGGCCAAGAGACCCAGTACTTC. It translates to CSVEGALGQETQYF. The rearrangement links TRBV29-1 to TRBJ2-5; D is unclear. CDR1 is SQVTM, CDR2 ANQGSEA, per germline. Trimming stripped 1 base from V and 1 base from J, with 10 bases between. The CDR3 runs to 14 residues.

In its sample, this clonotype was seen many times. This rearrangement joins TRBV7-9 to TRBJ1-1; D is ambiguous. Germline V gene data show CDR1 as SEHNR and CDR2 as FQNEAQ (reference sequence). V was clipped by 0 bases and J by 6 bases, with 8 bases between them. The CDR3 runs to 13 residues. The CDR3 coding sequence is TGTGCCAGCAGCTTAGCGCGGGCATCTGAAGCTTTCTTT. It translates to CASSLARASEAFF.

CDR3 sequence reads: CASSQHGMRETGETQYF. CDR3 nucleotides: TGTGCCAGCAGCCAACACGGAATGCGGGAGACGGGAGAGACCCAGTACTTC. This rearrangement joins TRBV4-2 to TRBJ2-5; 7 positions agree with TRBD2. The CDR3 sequence is 17 residues long. CDR1 LGHNA and CDR2 YNFKEQ come from the germline V gene. Germline trimming cut 2 bases from V and 4 bases from J; bases unmatched to any gene: 13.

Note on this clonotype: A much bigger clone sits one base away, suggesting this may be a read error. The chain links TRBV27 to TRBJ1-2; D gene uncertain. V was shortened by 7 bases and J by 4 bases, with 13 bases between the two germline ends. CDR3 length: 13 residues. Germline V CDR1 and CDR2: MNHEY, SMNVEV (reference sequence). The CDR3 region has the DNA TGTGCCAGCACCTCGACATGGTCCTATGGCTACACCTTC. The encoded protein is CASTSTWSYGYTF.

With respect to this clonotype: Without the conserved terminal phenylalanine or tryptophan, this CDR3 likely stems from a read error. The gene calls are TRBV30 and TRBJ1-4; TRBD1 is a possible D gene (5 bases). From germline, CDR1 is GTSNPN and CDR2 SVGIG (reference sequence). Between the trimmed V and J ends, which lost 2 bases and 4 bases, there was a span of 14 bases. CDR3 size: 15 residues. The DNA for the CDR3 is TGTGCCTGGAGTTACCGACAGAAAAATAATGAAAAACTGTTTCTT. Protein product: CAWSYRQKNNEKLFL.

CDR3 sequence (DNA): TGTGCCAGCAGTTACACCAGGGGTGGGGACACTGAAGCTTTCTTT. Translating gives CASSYTRGGDTEAFF. This rearrangement joins TRBV6-5 to TRBJ1-1; a possible D gene is TRBD1 (6 bases). Germline CDR1 and CDR2: MNHEY and SVGAGI. The CDR3 runs to 15 residues. The V end was cut by 2 bases, the J end by 3 bases, with 13 bases between.

The chain uses TRBV7-1 and TRBJ2-7; 7 bases fit TRBD2. TRBV7-1 is identified as an open reading frame with a role that is uncertain. The length of the CDR3 is 15 residues. The V and J ends lost 3 bases and 4 bases, in that order; junction bases with no gene match: 9. The CDR3 coding sequence is TGTGCCAGCAGCTCGCCGGGACTACATTCGTACGAGCAGTACTTC. Protein product: CASSSPGLHSYEQYF.

Points on this clonotype: This may be a read error: a much more frequent sequence differs by one nucleotide. CDR3 bases: TGTGCCGGCAGCTTCGGGGACTTGCCCTACGAGCAGTACTTC. It yields the protein CAGSFGDLPYEQYF. The rearrangement joins TRBV7-6 to TRBJ2-7; possible D gene TRBD2, 6 bases. The CDR3 is 14 amino acids. In germline, CDR1 is SGHVS, CDR2 FNYEAQ.

This clonotype was seen many times. CDR3 region: CASSLETGTYGYTF. The CDR3 coding sequence is TGTGCCAGCAGCCTTGAGACAGGGACCTATGGCTACACCTTC. This chain links TRBV7-3 with TRBJ1-2, with TRBD1 matching 7 bases. V trimming: 5 bases; J trimming: 4 bases; junction bases outside the gene matches: 7. Germline CDR1 SGHTA, CDR2 FQGTGA. The CDR3 length is 14 residues.

The rearrangement uses TRBV6-1 and TRBJ1-5; TRBD1 matches 8 bases. The trim removed 5 bases at V and 7 bases at J, leaving 4 bases unmatched. The CDR3 spans 13 residues. Germline lookup yields CDR1 MNHNS and CDR2 SASEGT. CDR3 DNA: TGTGCCAGCAGTTTATACAGGGGGCAGCCCCAGCATTTT. This encodes CASSLYRGQPQHF.

The CDR3 loop is CASSLAQGRGKTQYF. The CDR3 coding sequence is TGCGCCAGCAGCTTGGCACAGGGAAGAGGAAAGACCCAGTACTTC. This chain connects TRBV5-1 to TRBJ2-5, with a tentative D call TRBD1 (6 bases). The V end was cut by 0 bases, the J end by 6 bases, with 15 bases between. CDR1 and CDR2 from the germline V gene are SGHRS and YFSETQ. The CDR3 has 15 amino acids.

This clonotype was observed a handful of times. This sequence joins TRBV15 and TRBJ2-5, with D tentatively TRBD2 (7 bases). V was shortened by 1 base and J by 5 bases, with 14 bases between the two germline ends. Germline CDR1 LNHNV, CDR2 YYDKDF (reference sequence). The CDR3 spans 15 residues. The CDR3, as DNA: TGTGCCACCAGCAGAGGACGGGGGGCGCGGGAGACCCAGTACTTC. It yields the protein CATSRGRGARETQYF.

This clonotype was counted a few times. This rearrangement joins TRBV19 to TRBJ1-5, with TRBD1 identical over 8 bases. V lost 5 bases, J lost 0 bases, and 6 bases stayed unmatched. Germline CDR1 reads LNHDA; CDR2 reads SQIVND (reference sequence). This CDR3 region has 16 residues. CDR3 sequence reads: CASSARQGYSNQPQHF. The CDR3 region has the DNA TGTGCCAGTAGTGCCCGACAGGGGTATAGCAATCAGCCCCAGCATTTT.

This clonotype has at least ten counts. The V gene is TRBV6-4, the J gene TRBJ2-5; 7 bases fit TRBD1. Trimming removed 3 bases from V and 2 bases from J; junction bases left unmatched: 6. The CDR3 contains 15 residues. The germline gives CDR1 MRHNA, CDR2 SNTAGT. The CDR3 region has the DNA TGTGCCAGCAGTGAAGTCCCGGGACAGCAAGAGACCCAGTACTTC. This sequence encodes CASSEVPGQQETQYF.